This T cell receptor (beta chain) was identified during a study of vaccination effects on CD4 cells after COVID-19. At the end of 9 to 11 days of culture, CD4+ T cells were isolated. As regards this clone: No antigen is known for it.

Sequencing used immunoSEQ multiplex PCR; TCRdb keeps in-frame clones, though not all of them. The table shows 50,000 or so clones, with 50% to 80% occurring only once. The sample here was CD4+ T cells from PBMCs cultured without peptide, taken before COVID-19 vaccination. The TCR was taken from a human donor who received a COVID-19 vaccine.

CDR3 coding DNA: TGTGCCAGCACCCGATCAACAGGGCGGGAGACCCAGTACTTC. Its protein product is CASTRSTGRETQYF. The J gene is TRBJ2-5, the V gene TRBV6-5; D is possibly TRBD1 (6 bases). From germline, CDR1 is MNHEY and CDR2 SVGAGI. V shed 7 bases and J shed 5 bases, with 17 bases lying between them. CDR3 size: 14 residues.